This T cell receptor (beta chain) was obtained from a study of blood T cells in healthy people across ages. Whole-study context: The capture of about one barcoded beta molecule per two T cells was achieved by template switching.

Total RNA amounts of at least 5 micrograms were extracted per sample. This clonotype has a handful of counts. Its antigen is still unknown. The CDR3 is made up of 15 amino acids. Trimming left V 1 base short and J 4 bases short, with 14 bases between. Per the germline V gene, CDR1 is DFQATT and CDR2 is SNEGSKA (reference sequence). Primed by a sample-barcoded 5' primer and a J-beta primer mix, a second PCR proceeded for roughly 6 to 12 cycles. Each TCR beta cDNA got a 12-nucleotide random molecular identifier. TCRdb processed the 5' RACE reads anew with MiXCR; each CDR3 protein has one entry. The repertoire holds around 1,500,000 distinct CDR3 sequences, with 28% as singletons. General study results and limits: Diversity of TCR beta per million T cells declined in a roughly linear way with age.

This clonotype was sampled from a woman aged 25 to 39 in good health. The chain recombines TRBV20-1 with TRBJ1-3; D unclear. Specimen: blood. This CDR3 is CSARGEVREGNTIYF. The DNA of the CDR3 is TGCAGTGCTAGAGGCGAGGTCCGAGAGGGAAACACCATATATTTT.